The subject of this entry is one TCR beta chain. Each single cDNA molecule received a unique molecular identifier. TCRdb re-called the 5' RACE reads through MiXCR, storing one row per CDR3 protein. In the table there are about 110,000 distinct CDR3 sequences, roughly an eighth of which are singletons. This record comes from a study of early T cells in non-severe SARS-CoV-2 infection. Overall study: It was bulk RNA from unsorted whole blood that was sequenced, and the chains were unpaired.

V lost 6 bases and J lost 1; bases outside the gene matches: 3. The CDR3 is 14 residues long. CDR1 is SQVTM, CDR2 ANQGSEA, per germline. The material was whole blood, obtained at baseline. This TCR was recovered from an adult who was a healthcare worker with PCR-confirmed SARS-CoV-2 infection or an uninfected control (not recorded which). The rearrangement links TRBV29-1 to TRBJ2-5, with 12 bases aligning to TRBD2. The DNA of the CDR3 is TGCAGCGTAACTAGCGGGGGGTTCCAAGAGACCCAGTACTTC. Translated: CSVTSGGFQETQYF.